This TCR beta chain was obtained from a study of blood T cell repertoires in COVID-19. As for the study in general: Italy, Spain and the United States were the sources of the convalescent and acute COVID-19 samples. In each case, the material was cDNA or gDNA derived from T cells, B-cell-depleted T cells, or PBMCs.

Enrolment of Seattle patients took place during active infection, and they were followed longitudinally. Source study methods: Estimation of nucleated cell counts was performed using reference gene primer amplification. Clones were read by immunoSEQ multiplex PCR, and TCRdb kept only the in-frame ones, dropping some. The DNA gave D and trimming, while V, J and clone size come from that table. This table holds roughly 100,000 clones, roughly 87% found once. CDR3 size: 15 residues. V was cut by 4 bases and J by 6 bases, with 19 bases left in between. Germline CDR1 is SGHNT and CDR2 is YYREEE (reference sequence).

Sequenced material: peripheral blood. J is TRBJ1-1 and V is TRBV5-4, with D possibly TRBD1 on 6 matching bases. The TCR originated in a woman aged 45-59 years with COVID-19, enrolled during active disease. The CDR3 here is CASSHRTGIEAEAFF. The CDR3 DNA reads TGTGCCAGCAGCCATAGAACAGGGATCGAAGCTGAAGCTTTCTTT.